This T cell receptor beta chain originates from a study of blood T cells in healthy people across ages (dated by TCRdb to between 2014 and 2017). Study-level background: In model experiments, template switching captured roughly one uniquely barcoded TCR beta cDNA molecule for every two T cells. To track age-related changes in TCR beta repertoire diversity, the study relied on deep sequencing normalized with unique cDNA molecular identifiers. The donors were split into four age groups: young (average around 15 years), middle-aged (about 40), aged (approximately 60) and long-lived (roughly 77). To avoid experimental bias, donors of different ages were randomly spread across the sequencing lanes. The study analyzed two additional independent replicas of 1 million unique cDNA reads from the same blood draw for two donors, one aged 18 to 29 and one aged 80 or older. The study at large found these results: Compared with the aged group, more naive CD4+ T cells, fewer expanded clones and increased TCR diversity were shown by the long-lived group, suggesting age selection. Because the CMV infection status of the donors was unknown, age-related changes in expanded clonotypes may potentially have been confounded. Observed TCR beta diversity per million T cells fell roughly linearly with age, and a significant reduction was already apparent by age around 40. Bulk unsorted PBMC profiling prevented conclusive comparison of naive and antigen-experienced compartments. A strong correlation was found between observed TCR beta diversity and the percentage of naive T cells measured by flow cytometry. Estimates of total diversity based on one million sequenced T cells were regarded as lower bounds and as underestimates.

This clonotype was detected only a few times. The antigen this receptor binds is unknown. There are no base qualities to consult, and no much larger clone falls within one base. Donors were 39 systemically healthy Caucasian individuals from Russia aged roughly 6 to 90 years. Each donor gave approximately 10 milliliters of peripheral blood, collected into EDTA-treated Vacutainer tubes. Ficoll-Paque density-gradient centrifugation was used to isolate PBMCs, with at least 7 million obtained per sample. Trizol reagent was used to extract total RNA from PBMCs, with at least 6 micrograms per sample. For every donor, flow cytometry on a PBMC aliquot measured the percentage of naive CD45RAhigh/CD27high T cells. Libraries were prepared through 5' RACE. This sample was sequenced with an Illumina HiSeq 2500. A second roughly 6 to 12 cycle PCR used a sample-barcoded 5' primer and a J-beta primer mix. A unique molecular identifier was introduced onto each TCR beta cDNA molecule by a template-switch 5' adaptor carrying 12 random nucleotides. At least 2.5 million CDR3-containing paired-end reads were obtained from each sample. First-strand cDNA synthesis was performed from all RNA using the Mint cDNA synthesis kit, with priming by a TRBC-specific oligonucleotide. Following uracil-DNA glycosylase treatment, all cDNA underwent a first 18-cycle PCR with the universal primers M1SS and BC2_uni_R. The original pipeline was this. Each sample was normalized by randomly selecting 1 million high-quality reads, each carrying a distinct molecular identifier. Instead of being binned into consensus sequences, reads with shared molecular identifiers were discarded. MiTCR, run with a Q25 quality threshold and the strictest error-elimination algorithm, handled CDR3 identification, clonotype clustering and error correction. A nonparametric unseen species model using Euler transformation provided a lower-bound estimate of total TCR beta diversity. TCRdb applied fastp at Q25 and MiXCR to the public reads, then kept only in-frame beta chains. Merged by CDR3 protein, the rows form single entries marked with the most common genes and DNA. The V and J calls, along with clone size, are taken from TCRdb and not from the paper's own processing. The sample has 650,000 to 1,000,000 distinct CDR3 sequences on record, around 34% of them singletons. Clones ranked in the top ten supply around 13% of the sample.

This sequence was found in a man aged 18 to 29 in good health. Sequenced material: blood.

The CDR3 amino acid sequence is: CASSFISGEDFHF. The nucleotide sequence reads TGTGCCAGCAGCTTCATCTCAGGGGAAGATTTCCACTTT. The rearrangement combines TRBV5-5 with TRBJ1-6, with a weak D call of TRBD1 (6 bases match). Reading from cysteine to phenylalanine, the CDR3 counts 13 amino acids. Only the CDR3 DNA is retained, 39 bases long and in frame from the first base. V loses 2 bases of germline sequence and J loses 17 bases, and the interval between the two ends is 17 bases. Based on the germline V gene (reference sequence), the CDR1 and CDR2 sequences are SGHKS and YYEKEE.